The clone carrying this T cell receptor beta chain occurred a few times. Antigen: not known. The sample originates from a study of blood T cells in healthy people across ages. Broader study findings: The unsorted PBMCs prevented any conclusive comparison of naive versus antigen-experienced cells.

CDR3 length: 16 residues. CDR1 and CDR2 from the germline V gene are MGHRA and YSYEKL. V was cut by 0 bases and J by 2 bases, with 8 bases left in between. Primers used in a second PCR of about 7 to 11 cycles were a sample-barcoded 5' primer and a J-beta primer mix. Every molecule of cDNA carried a tag from a template-switch adaptor with 12 random nucleotides. TCRdb itself ran the 5' RACE reads through MiXCR, one entry per CDR3 protein. This sample carries fewer than 2 million distinct CDR3 sequences, about 39% of them seen once, and the ten largest clones take roughly 23%. This chain joins TRBV4-1 and TRBJ1-6; no clear D gene. The receptor was derived from a human donor in good health. The sample consisted of blood. The CDR3 loop reads CASSQESRTYNSPLHF. As DNA, the CDR3 is TGCGCCAGCAGCCAAGAAAGCAGGACCTATAATTCACCCCTCCACTTT.